This TCR beta chain was profiled in a study of blood T cell repertoires in COVID-19. In the original workflow: Reference gene primer amplification gave estimated nucleated cell counts. Measured with immunoSEQ multiplex PCR; TCRdb has only the in-frame clones, and not every one. Clone size and the V and J calls come from that table; the DNA yielded D and trimming. Of 200,000 to 250,000 clones listed, 70% to 90% are singletons. With V trimmed by 2 bases and J by 5 bases, 6 bases remained unmatched. The CDR3 has 16 residues. Per germline, CDR1 SGHTA and CDR2 FQGNSA. The source is a man between 18 and 29 years old with active or convalescent COVID-19. The source material was peripheral blood. The J gene is TRBJ1-6, the V gene TRBV7-2; 7 bases are shared with TRBD1. This CDR3 is CASSLRQGSHNSPLHF. The CDR3 bases are TGTGCCAGCAGCTTACGACAGGGTAGTCATAATTCACCCCTCCACTTT.